The 2 T cell receptor beta chains below all came from one sample that was sequenced in a study of control samples from healthy donors and cancer patients. The protocol was immunoSEQ multiplex PCR, while the TCRdb copy is restricted to in-frame clones and leaves out a portion. The sample contains more than 95,000 clones, about 88% of which appear only once. The specimen was blood. The receptors originated from a man between 18 and 29 years old in good health.

V is TRBV3-1 (or the pseudogene TRBV3-2) and J is TRBJ2-7; unclear D gene. Trimming took off 6 bases at V and 0 bases at J, with 15 bases between the two ends. Looked up from germline, CDR1 is LGHDT and CDR2 is YNNKEL (reference sequence). The CDR3 has 15 residues. The CDR3 is CASSPTPSFSYEQYF. The CDR3 DNA reads as TGTGCCAGCAGTCCAACACCATCCTTCTCCTACGAGCAGTACTTC.

The chain has TRBV29-1 and TRBJ1-1; D is possibly TRBD1 (6 bases). V was pared by 4 bases and J by 5 bases, with 17 bases between. The length of the CDR3 is 14 residues. Germline V gene data show CDR1 as SQVTM and CDR2 as ANQGSEA. CDR3 region: CSVVPIAGATEAFF. The CDR3 DNA sequence: TGCAGCGTTGTTCCCATCGCAGGGGCAACTGAAGCTTTCTTT.